There are a few counts of the clone carrying this T cell receptor (beta chain). The antigen remains undetermined. Unrecorded immune exposure was likely among donors, who were nominally healthy when sampled. These data come from a study of cytomegalovirus exposure and HLA in healthy donors. PCR primers comprised 60 Vbeta and 13 Jbeta primers. TCRdb keeps only in-frame clones here, not all; method: immunoSEQ multiplex PCR. Found here are 130,000 or so clones, 6.5% to 9.5% of them singletons; the top ten hold 6%. Study-level results: Several of the most significant clusters appeared linked to common viral pathogens, based on a later analysis.

This clonotype originated in a woman between 40 and 55 years old in good health and CMV-seropositive. Sequenced material: PBMCs.

This chain's CDR3 is CASSSLGGNTEAFF. The CDR3 nucleotides read TGTGCCAGCAGCTCCCTGGGGGGGAACACTGAAGCTTTCTTT. This chain links TRBV7-3 with TRBJ1-1; D possibly corresponds to TRBD1 (5 bases). The V gene's germline CDR1 is SGHTA and CDR2 FQGTGA. V lost 4 bases, J lost 1 base, and 10 bases lay in between. The length of the CDR3 is 14 residues.